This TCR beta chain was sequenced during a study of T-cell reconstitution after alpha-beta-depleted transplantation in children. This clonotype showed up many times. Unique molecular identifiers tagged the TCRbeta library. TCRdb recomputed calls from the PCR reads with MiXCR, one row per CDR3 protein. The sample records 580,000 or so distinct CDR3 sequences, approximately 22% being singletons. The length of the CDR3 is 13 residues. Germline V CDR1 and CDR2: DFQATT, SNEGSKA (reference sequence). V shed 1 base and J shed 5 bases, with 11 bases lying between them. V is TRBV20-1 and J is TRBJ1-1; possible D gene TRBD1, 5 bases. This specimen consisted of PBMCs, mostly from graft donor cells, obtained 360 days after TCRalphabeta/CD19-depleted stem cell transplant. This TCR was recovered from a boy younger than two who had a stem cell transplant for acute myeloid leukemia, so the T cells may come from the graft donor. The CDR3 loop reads CSARGFRETEAFF. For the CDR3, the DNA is TGCAGTGCTAGAGGATTCAGGGAAACTGAAGCTTTCTTT.